This T cell receptor (beta chain) comes out of a study of shared clonotypes between healthy human individuals. Naive CD8 cells lacked CD45RO, underwent positive selection for CCR7 and left out terminally differentiated effector memory CD45RA+ cells. This CDR3 region has 15 residues. Germline V gene sequence: CDR1 LNHNV, CDR2 YYDKDF (reference sequence). V was trimmed by 1 base and J by 4 bases, leaving 13 bases between them. Some clones are missing from TCRdb's copy, which holds only in-frame ones; the method was immunoSEQ multiplex PCR. This table has about 550,000 clones, 95% to 96% appearing once.

Sequencing was carried out using naive CD8+ T cells sorted from blood. This chain connects TRBV15 to TRBJ1-1, with D unclear. The receptor's source is a woman aged 25 to 39 in good health. The CDR3 DNA reads as TGTGCCACCAGCAGAGTAGGAGGAGGTGGCACTGAAGCTTTCTTT. Protein sequence: CATSRVGGGGTEAFF. Using reference TRBV15 and TRBJ1-1 for the parts outside the CDR3, the full variable domain is DAMVIQNPRYQVTQFGKPVTLSCSQTLNHNVMYWYQQKSSQAPKLLFHYYDKDFNNEADTPDNFQSRRPNTSFCFLDIRSPGLGDTAMYLCATSRVGGGGTEAFFGQGTRLTVV.